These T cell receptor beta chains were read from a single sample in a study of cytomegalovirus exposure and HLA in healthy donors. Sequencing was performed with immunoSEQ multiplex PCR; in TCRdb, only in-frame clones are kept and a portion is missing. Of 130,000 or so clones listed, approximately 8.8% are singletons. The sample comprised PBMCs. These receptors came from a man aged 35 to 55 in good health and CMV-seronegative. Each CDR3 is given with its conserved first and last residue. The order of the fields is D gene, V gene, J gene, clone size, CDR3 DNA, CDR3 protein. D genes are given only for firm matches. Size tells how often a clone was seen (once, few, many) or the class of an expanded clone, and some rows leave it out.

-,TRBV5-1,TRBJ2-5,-,TGCGCCAGCAGCTTTGCCAGGGGGGTTGAGGAGACCCAGTACTTC,CASSFARGVEETQYF
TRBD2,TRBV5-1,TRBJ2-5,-,TGCGCCAGCAGCTTGTCAGCGGGGGGCGGGGGAGAGACCCAGTACTTC,CASSLSAGGGGETQYF
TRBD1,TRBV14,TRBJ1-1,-,TGTGCCAGCAGCCCATATGACAGGGTCAGGGTAGGAACTGAAGCTTTCTTT,CASSPYDRVRVGTEAFF
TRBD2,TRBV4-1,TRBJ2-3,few,TGCGCCAGCAGCCAAGAGGGAGCGGGGGGTTGGGATACGCAGTATTTT,CASSQEGAGGWDTQYF
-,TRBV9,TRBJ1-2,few,TGTGCCAGCAGCGTAGCCGGTAACTATGGCTACACCTTC,CASSVAGNYGYTF
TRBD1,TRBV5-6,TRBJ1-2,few,TGTGCCAGCAGCTTGGGGACAGGGTCGGCGGGGGACTATGGCTACACCTTC,CASSLGTGSAGDYGYTF
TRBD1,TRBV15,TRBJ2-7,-,TGTGCCACCAGTGACCCAGGGACAGGGACCTACGAGCAGTACTTC,CATSDPGTGTYEQYF
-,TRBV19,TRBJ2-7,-,TGTGCCAGTAGTATAAGGGGGCAACGGGGGCGGTACGAGCAGTACTTC,CASSIRGQRGRYEQYF
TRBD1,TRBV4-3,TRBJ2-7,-,TGCGCCAGCAGCCATAGCGGACAGGGGGCATACGAGCAGTACTTC,CASSHSGQGAYEQYF
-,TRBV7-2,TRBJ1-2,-,TGTGCCAGCAGCTTATTGGAGAGAAGCTACACCTTC,CASSLLERSYTF
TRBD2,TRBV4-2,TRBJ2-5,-,TGTGCCAGCAGCCAAGGTCGGCAGACTAGCGGGGAAACCCAGTACTTC,CASSQGRQTSGETQYF
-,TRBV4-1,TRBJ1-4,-,TGCGCCAGCAGCCGACCAGACAGAAATGAAAAACTGTTTTTT,CASSRPDRNEKLFF
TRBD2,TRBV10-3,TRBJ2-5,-,TGTGCCATCAGTGGGACTAGCGGGGAGGAGACCCAGTACTTC,CAISGTSGEETQYF
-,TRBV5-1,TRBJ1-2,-,TGCGCCAGCAGCTTCGAGAGGCCCCGGGGCTATGGCTACACCTTC,CASSFERPRGYGYTF
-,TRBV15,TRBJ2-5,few,TGTGCCACCAGCAGAGTACAAGAGACCCAGTACTTC,CATSRVQETQYF
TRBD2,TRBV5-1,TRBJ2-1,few,TGCGCCAGCAGCTTGCCCGATGCGGGGGGTCCCTTCTACAATGAGCAGTTCTTC,CASSLPDAGGPFYNEQFF
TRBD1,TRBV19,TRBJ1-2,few,TGTGCCAGTAGTTTTAAATCAGGGGGCGGCTACACCTTC,CASSFKSGGGYTF
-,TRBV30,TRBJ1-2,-,TGTGCCTGGAGTCCCAGACAGCCTACGCACTATGGCTACACCTTC,CAWSPRQPTHYGYTF
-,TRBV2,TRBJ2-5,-,TGTGCCAGCAGTGACCTGGGCAGGGTGGGGGAGACCCAGTACTTC,CASSDLGRVGETQYF
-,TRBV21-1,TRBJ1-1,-,TGTGCCAGCAGCAAAGGAAAACAGGGGAGGACGTTGAGCACTGAAGCTTTCTTT,CASSKGKQGRTLSTEAFF
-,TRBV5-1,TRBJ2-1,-,TGCGCCAGCTCACGCGGGGCTCCCTACAATGAGCAGTTCTTC,CASSRGAPYNEQFF
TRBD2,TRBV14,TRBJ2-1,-,TGTGCCAGCAGCCTGGGACTAGAGATTAGGAATGAGCAGTTCTTC,CASSLGLEIRNEQFF
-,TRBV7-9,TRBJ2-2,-,TGTGCCAGCAGCCCGGTGGGGGAGCTGTTTTTT,CASSPVGELFF
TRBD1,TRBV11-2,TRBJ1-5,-,TGTGCCAGCAGCCTCGACAGGGGCGGCAATCAGCCCCAGCATTTT,CASSLDRGGNQPQHF
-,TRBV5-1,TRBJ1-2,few,TGCGCCAGCAGCTTGATGGAGAGCTATGGCTACACCTTC,CASSLMESYGYTF
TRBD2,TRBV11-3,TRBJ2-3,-,TGTGCCAGCAGCTTAGCCGGGGGGTCTACGCAGTATTTT,CASSLAGGSTQYF
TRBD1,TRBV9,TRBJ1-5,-,TGTGCCAGCAGCGTCTCAGGGGGCGATCAGCCCCAGCATTTT,CASSVSGGDQPQHF
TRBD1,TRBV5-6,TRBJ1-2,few,TGTGCCAGCAGCACCGGGACAGGGAACTCCGACTATGGCTACACCTTC,CASSTGTGNSDYGYTF
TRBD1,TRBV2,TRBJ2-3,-,TGTGCCAGCAGTCTTTCGGTACAGGGGGGCAAAGATACGCAGTATTTT,CASSLSVQGGKDTQYF
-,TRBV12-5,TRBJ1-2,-,TGTGCTAGTGGTTTGGGGGGGGGACGGAACTATGGCTACACCTTC,CASGLGGGRNYGYTF
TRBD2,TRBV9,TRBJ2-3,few,TGTGCCAGCAGCGCTAGCGGGGTTAGCACAGATACGCAGTATTTT,CASSASGVSTDTQYF
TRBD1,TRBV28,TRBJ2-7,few,TGTGCCAGCCGCGACTTCGGGACAGCCTACGAGCAGTACTTC,CASRDFGTAYEQYF
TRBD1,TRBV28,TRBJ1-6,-,TGTGCCAGCAGTTGGACAGGGGATAATTCACCCCTCCACTTT,CASSWTGDNSPLHF
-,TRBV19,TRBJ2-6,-,TGTGCCAGTAGTATCGGGTACGGAGCTGGGGCCAACGTCCTGACTTTC,CASSIGYGAGANVLTF
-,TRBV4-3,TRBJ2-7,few,TGCGCCAGCAGCCAAGATAGGCAGGGGATAAACGAGCAGTACTTC,CASSQDRQGINEQYF
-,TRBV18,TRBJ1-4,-,TGTGCCAGCTCACCAGGGACTCCAACTAATGAAAAACTGTTTTTT,CASSPGTPTNEKLFF
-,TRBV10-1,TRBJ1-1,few,TGCGCCAGCAGTGAGTCCGGAGACTTGGAGAACACTGAAGCTTTCTTT,CASSESGDLENTEAFF
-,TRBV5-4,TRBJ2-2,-,TGTGCCAGCAGCTTGCAATTGTCGGGAACCGGGGAGCTGTTTTTT,CASSLQLSGTGELFF
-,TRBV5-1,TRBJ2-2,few,TGCGCCAGCAGCTTCGGCGGCGCGGGCACCGGGGAGCTGTTTTTT,CASSFGGAGTGELFF
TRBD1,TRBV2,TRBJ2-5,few,TGTGCCAGCAAGGGACAGGGCCAAGAGACCCAGTACTTC,CASKGQGQETQYF
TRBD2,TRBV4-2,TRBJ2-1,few,TGTGCCAGCAGCCAAGTAGGCGGGGGGGCATTCTCCTACAATGAGCAGTTCTTC,CASSQVGGGAFSYNEQFF
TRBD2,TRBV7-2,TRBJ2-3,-,TGTGCCAGCAGCACCCGCGGGGGGACTGATACGCAGTATTTT,CASSTRGGTDTQYF
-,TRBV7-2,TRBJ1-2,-,TGTGCCAGCAGCTTAGCTATACAGGGCCGTGGCTACACCTTC,CASSLAIQGRGYTF
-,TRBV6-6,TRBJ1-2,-,TGTGCCAGCTTAGCAGGGCCCAATGGCTACACCTTC,CASLAGPNGYTF
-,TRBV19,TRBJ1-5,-,TGTGCCAGTAGTATAGCCCAGATTAATCAGCCCCAGCATTTT,CASSIAQINQPQHF
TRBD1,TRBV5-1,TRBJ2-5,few,TGCGCCAGCAGCTTGGGACAGGGACCCCAAGAGACCCAGTACTTC,CASSLGQGPQETQYF
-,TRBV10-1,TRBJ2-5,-,TGCGCCAGCAGTGAGGCCCGGGACTTCGTTAGGGAGACCCAGTACTTC,CASSEARDFVRETQYF
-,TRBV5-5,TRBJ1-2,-,TGTGCCAGCAGATCGGACAGTTTTAGCTATGGCTACACCTTC,CASRSDSFSYGYTF
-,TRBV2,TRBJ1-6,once,TGTGCCAGCAGTGTCGGAGGGGGGGTGTCACCCCTCCACTTT,CASSVGGGVSPLHF
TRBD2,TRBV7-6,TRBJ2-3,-,TGTGCCAGCAGCCCCGGACTAGCGGGGGGGCTTACAGATACGCAGTATTTT,CASSPGLAGGLTDTQYF
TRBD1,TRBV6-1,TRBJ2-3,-,TGTGCCAGCAGTCAGGGACAGGGGGCTATAGATACGCAGTATTTT,CASSQGQGAIDTQYF
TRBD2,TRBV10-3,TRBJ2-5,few,TGTGCCATCAGTGATTCGTTAGCGGGGGGCCATGAGCAGTACTTC,CAISDSLAGGHEQYF
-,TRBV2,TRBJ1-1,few,TGTGCCAGCAGGGGGCGAATTGTCGAAGCTTTCTTT,CASRGRIVEAFF
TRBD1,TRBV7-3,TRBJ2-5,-,TGTGCCAGCAGCTCGACAGGGGGTGGGGAGACCCAGTACTTC,CASSSTGGGETQYF
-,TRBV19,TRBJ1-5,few,TGTGCCAGTAGTTGGGGGGGCGGGAGTTGGGGCAATCAGCCCCAGCATTTT,CASSWGGGSWGNQPQHF
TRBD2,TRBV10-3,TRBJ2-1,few,TGTGCCATCAGTGATAGTAGCGGGGGGCTTAGCTCCTACAATGAGCAGTTCTTC,CAISDSSGGLSSYNEQFF
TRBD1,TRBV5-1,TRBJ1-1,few,TGCGCCAGCGGCTTACGGGACAGAAGCACTGAAGCTTTCTTT,CASGLRDRSTEAFF